This TCR beta chain was retrieved from a study of CD8 T cells in ankylosing spondylitis. The CDR3 runs 13 residues. The V end lost 5 bases, the J end lost 6 bases, and 11 bases lay between the germline ends. Findings and limits, study-wide: Some of the motif variants had earlier been found in reactive arthritis patients' fluid and blood. Seven or eight highly homologous variants formed a TCR beta motif that appeared characteristic of ankylosing spondylitis blood. Reportedly, disease-linked clones are significantly enriched in ankylosing spondylitis patients' matched synovial fluid.

A quantitative 5'-RACE method, one with molecular barcodes, was used to make TCR beta libraries. TCRdb recomputed calls from the 5' RACE reads with MiXCR, one row per CDR3 protein. The sample holds 250,000 to 400,000 distinct CDR3 sequences, roughly 12% seen once. This clonotype appeared many times. Its antigen is undetermined. This receptor was obtained from a female donor with ankylosing spondylitis or in good health (not recorded which). The gene calls are TRBV12-3 or TRBV12-4 and TRBJ2-1; possible D gene TRBD1, 6 bases. The material sequenced was blood, either unsorted or a sorted T cell fraction (not recorded which). The CDR3 nucleotides are TGTGCCAGCAGTCTCAACAGGGCCAATGAGCAGTTCTTC. Translated: CASSLNRANEQFF.